The 32 T cell receptor beta chains below come from one sample, sequenced in a study of identical twins. TCRdb reprocessed the 5' RACE reads via MiXCR and lists one record per CDR3 protein. The table shows some 900,000 distinct CDR3 sequences, with over 9% occurring only once. The same sample was also used in a study of yellow fever vaccine responses in identical twins.

The sample was PBMCs. The receptors derive from a woman under 30 in good health.

This clonotype showed up just a few times. CDR3 sequence reads: CASSPGQGRPGELFF. In DNA form, the CDR3 reads TGTGCCAGCAGCCCGGGACAGGGGAGGCCCGGGGAGCTGTTTTTT. The chain uses TRBV14 and TRBJ2-2; 10 bases are shared with TRBD1. Germline V gives CDR1 SGHDN, CDR2 FVKESK. This CDR3 is 15 amino acids long. V was pared by 4 bases and J by 6 bases, with 5 bases of the junction left unmatched.

The V and J genes are TRBV7-9 and TRBJ1-1, with D possibly being TRBD1 (6 bases). CDR1 SEHNR and CDR2 FQNEAQ come from the germline V gene (reference sequence). Trimming removed 7 bases from V and 0 bases from J, with 12 bases in between. CDR3 length: 14 amino acids. As DNA, the CDR3 is TGTGCCAGCATTCAGGGGTGGATGAACACTGAAGCTTTCTTT. Translating gives CASIQGWMNTEAFF.

A few counts support this clonotype. The chain links TRBV7-9 to TRBJ1-1, with D tentatively TRBD1 (6 bases). CDR1 SEHNR and CDR2 FQNEAQ come from the germline V gene (reference sequence). The CDR3 contains 14 residues. V was clipped by 5 bases and J by 1 base, with 11 bases between them. The CDR3 reads CASSLGTSNTEAFF. The CDR3 DNA sequence: TGTGCCAGCAGCCTTGGGACATCGAACACTGAAGCTTTCTTT.

The chain couples TRBV7-2 to TRBJ2-6, with 9 bases matching TRBD1. CDR1 and CDR2 from the germline V gene are SGHTA and FQGNSA. The CDR3 contains 18 residues. Losses at the gene ends were 2 bases for V and 4 bases for J; bases not matched to a gene: 9. The DNA of the CDR3 is TGTGCCAGCAGCTTATCGGCACAGGGGGCTGTGGGGGCCAACGTCCTGACTTTC. It encodes CASSLSAQGAVGANVLTF.

The chain uses TRBV15 and TRBJ2-5, with D unresolved. Germline CDR1 is LNHNV and CDR2 is YYDKDF (reference sequence). The CDR3 spans 15 residues. Trimming removed 0 bases at V and 2 bases at J, with 10 bases between. CDR3 protein: CATSREPQLQETQYF. The CDR3 DNA sequence: TGTGCCACCAGCAGAGAGCCCCAGCTACAAGAGACCCAGTACTTC.

In this sample, this clonotype turned up a few times. The CDR3 loop is CASTFQGALNSPLHF. The CDR3 region has the DNA TGTGCCAGCACCTTCCAAGGGGCGCTGAATTCACCCCTCCACTTT. This rearrangement joins TRBV12-3 or TRBV12-4 to TRBJ1-6; possible D gene TRBD1, 5 bases. V was pared by 7 bases and J by 7 bases, with 17 bases between. The CDR3 spans 15 residues.

This clonotype was counted a few times. The chain joins TRBV7-9 to TRBJ2-7; the D call may be TRBD1 or TRBD2 (5 bases each). Germline lookup yields CDR1 SEHNR and CDR2 FQNEAQ (reference sequence). The CDR3 totals 15 residues. With 5 bases removed from V and 3 bases from J, the gap between germline ends came to 17 bases. CDR3 residues: CASSLGDGPSYEQYF. The CDR3 DNA sequence: TGTGCCAGCAGCCTGGGGGACGGACCGAGCTACGAGCAGTACTTC.

This clonotype was counted only a few times. This sequence joins TRBV5-1 and TRBJ2-3; 8 positions match TRBD2. V trimming: 4 bases; J trimming: 0 bases; junction bases outside the gene matches: 7. The V gene's germline CDR1 is SGHRS and CDR2 YFSETQ. The CDR3 sequence is 16 residues long. CDR3 bases: TGCGCCAGCAGCCCCCCACTAGCGGAAAGCACAGATACGCAGTATTTT. It is translated as CASSPPLAESTDTQYF.

The genes are TRBV28 and TRBJ2-5; tentatively, D is TRBD2 (5 bases). Germline lookup yields CDR1 MDHEN and CDR2 SYDVKM. This CDR3 comprises 12 residues. V was cut by 4 bases and J by 7 bases, with 10 bases left in between. The CDR3 reads CASSSLGVTQYF. In DNA form, the CDR3 reads TGTGCCAGCAGTTCCCTCGGGGTGACCCAGTACTTC.

This clonotype was seen many times. The chain uses TRBV10-3 and TRBJ2-1, with 12 bases identical to TRBD2. There are 15 residues in the CDR3. Unmatched junction bases numbered 5, after V lost 9 bases and J lost 2 bases. Germline V lookup: CDR1 ENHRY, CDR2 SYGVKD. CDR3 loop: CAIRLAGDTYNEQFF. The CDR3 DNA sequence: TGTGCCATAAGACTAGCGGGGGACACCTACAATGAGCAGTTCTTC.

The chain recombines TRBV20-1 with TRBJ2-4; the D call may be TRBD1 or TRBD2 (7 bases each). Trimming took off 0 bases at V and 8 bases at J, with 17 bases between the two ends. Germline lookup yields CDR1 DFQATT and CDR2 SNEGSKA (reference sequence). This CDR3 is 15 amino acids long. CDR3 sequence reads: CSARDSVTGRDIQYF. In DNA, the CDR3 is TGCAGTGCTAGAGATAGTGTGACAGGGAGGGACATTCAGTACTTC.

This clonotype showed up just a few times. V gene TRBV24-1 combines with J gene TRBJ2-5, with 8 bases lining up with TRBD1. The CDR3 totals 15 residues. Germline V lookup: CDR1 KGHDR, CDR2 SFDVKD. V trimming: 7 bases; J trimming: 3 bases; junction bases outside the gene matches: 9. Here the CDR3 DNA reads TGTGCCACCAGCAGCCGGGGGACAGGCGAAGAGACCCAGTACTTC. Protein product: CATSSRGTGEETQYF.

V usage is TRBV24-1 and J usage is TRBJ1-2, with D possibly being TRBD1 (6 bases). CDR3 length equals 14 residues. The V gene's germline CDR1 is KGHDR and CDR2 SFDVKD. V shed 7 bases and J shed 3 bases, with 14 bases lying between them. The CDR3 spells CATSEGEWDYGYTF. CDR3 coding DNA: TGTGCCACCAGCGAGGGGGAGTGGGACTATGGCTACACCTTC.

The V call is TRBV15, the J call TRBJ2-1, with 10 bases matching TRBD2. The germline V gene has CDR1 LNHNV and CDR2 YYDKDF (reference sequence). The CDR3 loop spans 15 amino acids. The J segment lost 6 bases and the V segment lost 8 bases, leaving 10 bases of the junction unmatched. CDR3 sequence: CATGFGTSVINEQFF. DNA of the CDR3: TGTGCCACCGGCTTTGGGACTAGCGTTATCAATGAGCAGTTCTTC.

This clonotype was observed a few times. J is TRBJ1-1 and V is TRBV10-1, with TRBD1 as a possible D gene (6 bases). Germline CDR1 and CDR2: WNHNN and SYGVQD (reference sequence). The CDR3 covers 13 residues. V lost 6 bases to trimming and J lost 5 bases, with 13 bases between them. CDR3 in DNA: TGCGCCAGCAGCAGGGGAATAAGAACTGAAGCTTTCTTT. Encoded protein: CASSRGIRTEAFF.

This clonotype was observed a few times. The V and J genes are TRBV27 and TRBJ2-5; 8 bases line up with TRBD2. The length of the CDR3 is 17 residues. Germline trimming cut 2 bases from V and 3 bases from J; bases unmatched to any gene: 11. Germline assignment: CDR1 MNHEY and CDR2 SMNVEV (reference sequence). The CDR3 DNA sequence: TGTGCCAGCAGTTTAGGAATTAGCGGGGCATATAAAGAGACCCAGTACTTC. This sequence encodes CASSLGISGAYKETQYF.

The chain recombines TRBV19 with TRBJ1-3; D is possibly TRBD1 (5 bases). Germline values: CDR1 LNHDA, CDR2 SQIVND (reference sequence). Trimming shortened V by 5 bases and J by 4 bases, and 18 bases separated the two germline ends. The CDR3 has 16 amino acids. The CDR3 is CASSAETAGIGNTIYF. The CDR3 nucleotides read TGTGCCAGTAGTGCCGAGACAGCAGGCATCGGAAACACCATATATTTT.

V and J are TRBV12-3 or TRBV12-4 and TRBJ2-1; 8 bases map to TRBD2. The junction had 16 bases not matched to a gene; V was cut back by 4 bases and J by 8 bases. The CDR3 has 17 amino acids. CDR3 sequence (DNA): TGTGCCAGCAGTTCTCGCGGGGACGCCGGGAGGGCTTATGAGCAGTTCTTC. It translates to CASSSRGDAGRAYEQFF.

There are a few counts of this clonotype. The J gene is TRBJ2-3, the V gene TRBV4-2; D uncertain. From germline, CDR1 is LGHNA and CDR2 YNFKEQ. V was trimmed by 0 bases and J by 0 bases, leaving 13 bases between them. The CDR3 extends over 17 amino acids. The chain's CDR3 is CASSQDLTRPSTDTQYF. The CDR3, as DNA: TGTGCCAGCAGCCAAGATCTTACTCGACCTAGCACAGATACGCAGTATTTT.

This sequence joins TRBV10-3 and TRBJ2-7; D gene unclear. V was trimmed by 2 bases and J by 6 bases, leaving 8 bases between them. The CDR3 extends over 12 amino acids. Germline lookup yields CDR1 ENHRY and CDR2 SYGVKD. Here the CDR3 reads CAISEGWVEQYV. CDR3 bases: TGTGCCATCAGTGAGGGTTGGGTCGAGCAGTACGTC.

This clonotype was detected ten times or more. The chain joins TRBV6-1 to TRBJ1-2; maybe TRBD1 (5 bases). V lost 6 bases and J lost 4, with 15 bases in between. Germline V gives CDR1 MNHNS, CDR2 SASEGT. This CDR3 has 14 residues. CDR3 residues: CASRRTGRSYGYTF. Written as DNA, the CDR3 is TGTGCCAGCAGACGCACAGGACGGAGCTATGGCTACACCTTC.

The chain carries TRBV20-1 and TRBJ1-1; D unclear. This CDR3 has 16 residues. Trimming cost V 1 base and J 1 base, with 16 bases left between them. Germline V gene lookup returns CDR1 DFQATT and CDR2 SNEGSKA (reference sequence). The CDR3, as DNA: TGCAGTGCTAGAGCCGGAGTCGCAGTCGAGAACACTGAAGCTTTCTTT. This sequence encodes CSARAGVAVENTEAFF.

This chain connects TRBV12-3 or TRBV12-4 to TRBJ2-1; 7 bases are a match to TRBD2. The CDR3 is 15 amino acids. V shed 3 bases and J 10 bases; nucleotides not matched to a gene: 12. This CDR3 is CASSFEAGVVGEQFF. In DNA form, the CDR3 reads TGTGCCAGCAGTTTTGAGGCGGGAGTAGTAGGCGAGCAGTTCTTC.

At least ten counts were recorded for this clonotype. The V gene is TRBV5-1, the J gene TRBJ2-1; TRBD2 matches 15 bases. CDR3 size: 15 residues. Trimming at V came to 3 bases and at J to 8 bases, leaving 3 bases not matched to a gene. Germline V gene data show CDR1 as SGHRS and CDR2 as YFSETQ. The CDR3, as DNA: TGCGCCAGCAGCTCCGGACTAGCGGGAGGGGATGAGCAGTTCTTC. It is translated as CASSSGLAGGDEQFF. The full variable domain, rest sourced from reference TRBV5-1 and TRBJ2-1, is KAGVTQTPRYLIKTRGQQVTLSCSPISGHRSVSWYQQTPGQGLQFLFEYFSETQRNKGNFPGRFSGRQFSNSRSEMNVSTLELGDSALYLCASSSGLAGGDEQFFGPGTRLTVL.

This clonotype was seen a few times. The chain combines TRBV20-1 with TRBJ2-3, with TRBD1 matching 9 bases. Trimming took 4 bases from V and 2 from J; bases not matched to a gene: 7. Germline V gene sequence: CDR1 DFQATT, CDR2 SNEGSKA (reference sequence). The CDR3 has 15 residues. CDR3 nucleotide sequence: TGCAGTGCTAATGACAGGGGGGCCAACACAGATACGCAGTATTTT. Encoded protein: CSANDRGANTDTQYF.

V is TRBV29-1 and J is TRBJ2-1; 10 bases align to TRBD2. There are 16 residues in the CDR3. The ends lost 4 bases at V and 1 base at J; junction bases unmatched: 7. Germline V CDR1 and CDR2: SQVTM, ANQGSEA. In nucleotides, the CDR3 is TGCAGCGTTGCGGGGGGGACTAGCGTGTCCTACAATGAGCAGTTCTTC. It specifies CSVAGGTSVSYNEQFF.

V is TRBV6-1 and J is TRBJ1-2; D not certain. The CDR3 sequence is 14 residues long. Trimming removed 6 bases at V and 5 bases at J, with 16 bases between. Germline CDR1 is MNHNS and CDR2 is SASEGT. The CDR3 protein is CASRMIGVEYGYTF. Here the CDR3 DNA reads TGTGCCAGCAGGATGATCGGGGTGGAGTATGGCTACACCTTC.

This clonotype was seen only a few times. The gene calls are TRBV11-2 and TRBJ2-7, with a tentative D call TRBD2 (6 bases). Germline V gene lookup returns CDR1 SGHAT and CDR2 FQNNGV. The CDR3 is made up of 15 amino acids. V lost 3 bases and J lost 3, with 15 bases in between. CDR3 loop: CASSFSGLSFYEQYF. In nucleotides, the CDR3 is TGTGCCAGCAGCTTCTCGGGACTGAGCTTCTACGAGCAGTACTTC.

This clonotype has ten or more counts. The chain has TRBV7-2 and TRBJ2-3; D not certain. The germline gives CDR1 SGHTA, CDR2 FQGNSA. V was clipped by 2 bases and J by 9 bases, with 12 bases between them. The CDR3 is 13 residues long. CDR3 residues: CASSLSTTKTQYF. The CDR3 coding sequence is TGTGCCAGCAGCTTATCGACAACGAAGACGCAGTATTTT.

This clonotype has just a few counts. The chain joins TRBV15 to TRBJ1-6; 7 bases align to TRBD1. J lost 0 bases, V lost 0 bases, and 14 bases had no gene match. CDR3 size: 21 residues. CDR1 and CDR2 (germline): LNHNV, YYDKDF (reference sequence). The CDR3, as DNA: TGTGCCACCAGCAGAGAAGGAGGGGGCGGACCACTGAGCTCCTATAATTCACCCCTCCACTTT. Encoded protein: CATSREGGGGPLSSYNSPLHF.

The table lists this clonotype with many counts. The gene calls are TRBV20-1 and TRBJ1-5; 9 bases are shared with TRBD1. The V and J ends lost 4 bases and 0 bases, in that order; junction bases with no gene match: 4. Germline V lookup: CDR1 DFQATT, CDR2 SNEGSKA (reference sequence). The CDR3 spans 15 residues. CDR3 region: CSAKGQGISNQPQHF. CDR3 DNA sequence: TGCAGTGCTAAAGGACAGGGGATTAGCAATCAGCCCCAGCATTTT.

This clonotype has just a few counts. This CDR3 is CASSFGGATYEQYF. The CDR3, as DNA: TGTGCCAGCAGCTTTGGGGGGGCTACCTACGAGCAGTACTTC. The V gene is TRBV11-2, the J gene TRBJ2-7; D perhaps matches TRBD2 (7 bases). V lost 3 bases, J lost 2 bases, and 11 bases lay in between. Looked up from germline, CDR1 is SGHAT and CDR2 is FQNNGV. The CDR3 is 14 residues long.